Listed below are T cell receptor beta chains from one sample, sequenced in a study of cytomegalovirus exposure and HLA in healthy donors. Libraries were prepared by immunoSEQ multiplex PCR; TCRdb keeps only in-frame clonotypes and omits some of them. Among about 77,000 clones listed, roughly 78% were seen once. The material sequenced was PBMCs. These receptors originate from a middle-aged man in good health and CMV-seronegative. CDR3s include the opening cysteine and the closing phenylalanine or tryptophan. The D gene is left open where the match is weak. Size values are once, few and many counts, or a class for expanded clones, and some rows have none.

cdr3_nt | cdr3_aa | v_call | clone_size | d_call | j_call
TGTGCCAGCAGTTACTCGTCGGAGGGCTACACCTTC | CASSYSSEGYTF | TRBV6-6 | NA | NA | TRBJ1-2
TGTGCCAGTAAGGGGAACGGGGCCAACGTCCTGACTTTC | CASKGNGANVLTF | TRBV19 | NA | NA | TRBJ2-6
TGTGCCAGTAGTGACAGGGGGGACGAGCAGTACTTC | CASSDRGDEQYF | TRBV19 | few | TRBD1 | TRBJ2-7
TGTGCCAGAAGCTTAGACACAACAGGGGGACTAGCCAAAAACATTCAGTACTTC | CARSLDTTGGLAKNIQYF | TRBV7-5 | NA | NA | TRBJ2-4
TGTGCCAGCAGTTTGACAGGGCCGAACACTGAAGCTTTCTTT | CASSLTGPNTEAFF | TRBV6-5 | NA | TRBD1 | TRBJ1-1
TGCAGCGTTCAACTTTACGGAAACACCATATATTTT | CSVQLYGNTIYF | TRBV29-1 | NA | NA | TRBJ1-3
TGCGCCAGCAGTGAACCCTCCGGGACTAACAGCGTGTCCGAGCAGTACTTC | CASSEPSGTNSVSEQYF | TRBV10-1 | NA | TRBD2 | TRBJ2-7
TGTGCCAGCAGATCAGACAAGGCGAACACCATATATTTT | CASRSDKANTIYF | TRBV6-5 | NA | NA | TRBJ1-3
TGTGCCAGCAGTTACTCCCCAGTCCACACTGAAGCTTTCTTT | CASSYSPVHTEAFF | TRBV6-5 | NA | NA | TRBJ1-1
TGTGCCAGCAGTTTATTTCTAGCTGTAGATACGCAGTATTTT | CASSLFLAVDTQYF | TRBV28 | NA | NA | TRBJ2-3
TGTGCCAGCAGCGCACGGACAGGGGAAAACTATGGCTACACCTTC | CASSARTGENYGYTF | TRBV4-2 | NA | TRBD1 | TRBJ1-2
TGTGCCAGTAGTATGCCCCCTCTCTACCATTTGTTAGCTTTCTTT | CASSMPPLYHLLAFF | TRBV19 | NA | NA | TRBJ1-1
TGTGCCAGCTCACACGTAACACACCGGGATGAGCAGTTCTTC | CASSHVTHRDEQFF | TRBV18 | NA | NA | TRBJ2-1
TGCGCCAGCAGCGTCACAGGGAGTGGTGGCTACACCTTC | CASSVTGSGGYTF | TRBV5-1 | once | NA | TRBJ1-2
TGCGCCAGCAGCCAAAAAACACAGGGGGCGGGTAATGGCTACACCTTC | CASSQKTQGAGNGYTF | TRBV4-3 | few | TRBD1 | TRBJ1-2
TGTGCCAGCAGCTTGGATAGCGGCGGACGCCAAGAGACCCAGTACTTC | CASSLDSGGRQETQYF | TRBV5-6 | NA | NA | TRBJ2-5
TGTGCCAGCAGCAGACAAAGCTCCTACAATGAGCAGTTCTTC | CASSRQSSYNEQFF | TRBV28 | NA | NA | TRBJ2-1
TGTGCCAGCAGCCGCCCGTTAGCGACATCCTACAATGAGCAGTTCTTC | CASSRPLATSYNEQFF | TRBV28 | once | NA | TRBJ2-1
TGCGCCAGCAGCTTGGCGGGAAAAGAGGAGCAGTACTTC | CASSLAGKEEQYF | TRBV5-1 | NA | NA | TRBJ2-7
TGTGCCAGCAGCCCCCCCGGGGACAGGGCGAACAATGAGCAGTTCTTC | CASSPPGDRANNEQFF | TRBV9 | NA | TRBD1 | TRBJ2-1
TGCAGTGCTATACTCGGCTACGAGCAGTACTTC | CSAILGYEQYF | TRBV20-1 | NA | NA | TRBJ2-7
TGTGCCAGCAGCCCCTATAGACTAGCGGGAGGGTACGAGCAGTACTTC | CASSPYRLAGGYEQYF | TRBV7-8 | NA | TRBD2 | TRBJ2-7
TGCGCCAGCAGCGGGACAGGGGGTGTGGGGGGGAATGAGCAGTTCTTC | CASSGTGGVGGNEQFF | TRBV5-1 | few | TRBD1 | TRBJ2-1
TGCGCCAGCAGCCTGACCCAGGGTCAGTACAATGAGCAGTTCTTC | CASSLTQGQYNEQFF | TRBV4-1 | NA | NA | TRBJ2-1
TGCGCCAGCAGCCAAGTTTGGCTTGGGGAGTACGAGCAGTACTTC | CASSQVWLGEYEQYF | TRBV4-3 | large | NA | TRBJ2-7
TGTGCCAGCAGCTTAGGGCAATTCCGGGACACCGGGGAGCTGTTTTTT | CASSLGQFRDTGELFF | TRBV11-2 | NA | NA | TRBJ2-2
TGTGCCAGCAGTGATTGGGCGGGGAATACGCAGTATTTT | CASSDWAGNTQYF | TRBV2 | once | NA | TRBJ2-3
TGTGCCAGCAGCCGCCTGGACAGGGGGCCTTTGCAGCCCCAGCATTTT | CASSRLDRGPLQPQHF | TRBV28 | once | TRBD1 | TRBJ1-5
TGTGCCTGGAGTAAAGGGGGGAACACTGAAGCTTTCTTT | CAWSKGGNTEAFF | TRBV30 | NA | NA | TRBJ1-1
TGTGCCAGCAGTCACAGGGGGCCTAATGAAAAACTGTTTTTT | CASSHRGPNEKLFF | TRBV7-2 | NA | TRBD1 | TRBJ1-4
TGTGCCAGCAGCCAAATAACAGGGGGTTGGAATGAGCAGTTCTTC | CASSQITGGWNEQFF | TRBV14 | NA | TRBD1 | TRBJ2-1
TGTGCCAGCAGCGTCGGACTAGCGGGAGGGGGCGAGCAGTACTTC | CASSVGLAGGGEQYF | TRBV9 | NA | TRBD2 | TRBJ2-7
TGCGCCAGCAGCCGGGGGGGAATGGCGTTAGGAAACACCATATATTTT | CASSRGGMALGNTIYF | TRBV5-1 | NA | NA | TRBJ1-3
TGTGCCAGCAGTGCCAAGCGAGCCACCGGGGAGCTGTTTTTT | CASSAKRATGELFF | TRBV2 | NA | NA | TRBJ2-2
TGTGCCAGCAGCTTCGGGACAGGGCAGGGGGATACGCAGTATTTT | CASSFGTGQGDTQYF | TRBV11-2 | NA | TRBD1 | TRBJ2-3
TGTGCCAGCAGTTACCCTCAACAGGGGCAAGAGACCCAGTACTTC | CASSYPQQGQETQYF | TRBV6-6 | once | TRBD1 | TRBJ2-5
TGTGCCAGTAGTATACTAGCGGGAAGCACCGGGGAGCTGTTTTTT | CASSILAGSTGELFF | TRBV19 | NA | TRBD2 | TRBJ2-2
TGTGCCAGCAGCGACCCCCGCGGATCCTCCCTACCCCTCCACTTT | CASSDPRGSSLPLHF | TRBV6-5 | NA | NA | TRBJ1-6
TGTGCCAGCAGTTACCTAAAGCACGGGGAGCTGTTTTTT | CASSYLKHGELFF | TRBV6-5 | NA | NA | TRBJ2-2
TGTGCCAGTAGCCCTGGGAGCTACGAGCAGTACTTC | CASSPGSYEQYF | TRBV19 | NA | NA | TRBJ2-7
TGTGCCAGTAGTTTAGCGGGAAAAGAGACCCAGTACTTC | CASSLAGKETQYF | TRBV19 | NA | TRBD2 | TRBJ2-5
TGCGCCAGCAGCCGGGCCCCCAGTGAAACTTCGGTCGGCAATGAGCAGTTCTTC | CASSRAPSETSVGNEQFF | TRBV4-1 | NA | NA | TRBJ2-1
TGTGCCAGCAGCCGGCAGGGGAACACTGAAGCTTTCTTT | CASSRQGNTEAFF | TRBV11-3 | NA | NA | TRBJ1-1
TGTGCCAGCAGCTCTGGCAGGGCGTATACGCAGTATTTT | CASSSGRAYTQYF | TRBV7-9 | NA | NA | TRBJ2-3
TGTGCCAGCAGTGTTGGCGGGAGGGCGGGCTCCTACGAGCAGTACTTC | CASSVGGRAGSYEQYF | TRBV6-1 | NA | TRBD2 | TRBJ2-7
TGTGCCAGCAGCTCGTTCCCTAGCGGTCCAAGGGGTGATACGCAGTATTTT | CASSSFPSGPRGDTQYF | TRBV7-3 | NA | TRBD2 | TRBJ2-3
TGTGCCAGCAGTAACCGGGACTTACTTTACAATGAGCAGTTCTTC | CASSNRDLLYNEQFF | TRBV7-9 | NA | NA | TRBJ2-1
TGTGCCAGCAGCCACAAGGGGCCGAACACTGAAGCTTTCTTT | CASSHKGPNTEAFF | TRBV14 | NA | NA | TRBJ1-1